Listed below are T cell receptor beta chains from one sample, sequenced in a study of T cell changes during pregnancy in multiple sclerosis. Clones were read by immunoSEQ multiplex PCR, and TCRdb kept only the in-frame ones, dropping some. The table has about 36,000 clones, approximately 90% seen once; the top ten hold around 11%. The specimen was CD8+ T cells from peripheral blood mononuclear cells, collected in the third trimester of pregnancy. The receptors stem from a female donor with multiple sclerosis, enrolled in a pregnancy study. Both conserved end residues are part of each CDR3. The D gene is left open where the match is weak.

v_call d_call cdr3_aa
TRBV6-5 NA CASSVGGLSTEAFF
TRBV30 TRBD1 CAWSEDRGDPGNTEAFF
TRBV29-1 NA CSVEQGTTEAFF
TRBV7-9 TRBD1 CASSFEYRGDVGEQFF
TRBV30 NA CAWNSGPPWDGYTF
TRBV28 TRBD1 CASSLEWDRATDTQYF
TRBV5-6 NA CASSRWGREFGEGYTF
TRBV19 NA CASTADRAKHGYTF
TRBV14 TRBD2 CASSQGTSGFYEQYF
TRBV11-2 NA CASSLAVNEQFF
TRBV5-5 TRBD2 CASSPLGSSGSEQYF
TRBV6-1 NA CASSEAGALRYNEQFF
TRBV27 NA CASSLGQVLAGELFF
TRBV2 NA CASSEARKVPRWELFF
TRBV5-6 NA CASSLGGPGGELFF
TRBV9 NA CASSVGSGNYEQYF
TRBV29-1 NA CSVEGQVPYEQYF
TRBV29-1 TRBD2 CSVEEGRGGANEQFF
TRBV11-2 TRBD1 CASRGTANYGYTF
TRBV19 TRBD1 CASSILAGGPMDTEAFF
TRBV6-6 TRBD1 CASSYSKTGYTEAFF
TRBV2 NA CARTGTHNEQFF
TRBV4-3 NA CASSPTERRGLTDTQYF
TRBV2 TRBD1 CASSSQGAGTEAFF
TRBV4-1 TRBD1 CASSPVPGQGVSNEQFF
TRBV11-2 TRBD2 CASSLPSGGLGWNEQYF
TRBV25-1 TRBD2 CASSPGLAGESGTNEQFF
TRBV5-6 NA CASSSGGTSYEQYF
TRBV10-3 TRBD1 CAISDTGTAPNTEAFF
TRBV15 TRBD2 CATRRLAGGLHTDEQYF
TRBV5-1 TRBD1 CASSLEGQHTDTQYF
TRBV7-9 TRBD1 CASSAIIQGLANYGYTF
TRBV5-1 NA CASSLANIVYEQYF
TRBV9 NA CASSVGIDSYEQYF
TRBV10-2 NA CASRAGGSNQPQHF
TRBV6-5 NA CASRPGGVGDSPLHF
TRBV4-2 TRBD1 CASSQAGQGAYGYTF
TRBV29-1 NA CSVAGDSYNEQFF
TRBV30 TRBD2 CAWSAGFVGGGKTQYF
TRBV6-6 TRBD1 CASSYSTGAFEQYF
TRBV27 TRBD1 CASSFGQGINYGYTF
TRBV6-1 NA CASVEGQLVSEQFF
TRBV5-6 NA CASSLDISSYNEQFF
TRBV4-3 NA CASSQESLDTSYEQYF
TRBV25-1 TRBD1 CASRARGQGQPQHF
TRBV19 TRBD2 CASSMASGNYEQYF
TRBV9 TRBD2 CASSPVERGMFEQFF
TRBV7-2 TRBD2 CASSLAGLDTDTQYF
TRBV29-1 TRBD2 CSVISGNTDTQYF